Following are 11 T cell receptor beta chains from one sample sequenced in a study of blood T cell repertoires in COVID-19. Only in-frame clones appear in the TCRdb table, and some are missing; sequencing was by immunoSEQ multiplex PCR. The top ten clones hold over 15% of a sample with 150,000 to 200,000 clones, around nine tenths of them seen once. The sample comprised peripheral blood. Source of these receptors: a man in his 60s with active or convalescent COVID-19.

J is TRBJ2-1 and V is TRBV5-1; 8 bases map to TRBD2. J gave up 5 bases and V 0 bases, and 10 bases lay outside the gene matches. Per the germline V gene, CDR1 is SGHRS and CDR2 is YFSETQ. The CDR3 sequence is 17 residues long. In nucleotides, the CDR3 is TGCGCCAGCAGCTTGGGGTTGTCTAGCGGGCTGAACAATGAGCAGTTCTTC. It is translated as CASSLGLSSGLNNEQFF.

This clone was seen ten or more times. The DNA of the CDR3 is TGTGCCAGCAGGCGGGTGTTCTACGAGCAGTACTTC. This sequence encodes CASRRVFYEQYF. The chain employs TRBV6-5 and TRBJ2-7; D possibly corresponds to TRBD2 (5 bases). The CDR3 contains 12 residues. Germline CDR1 reads MNHEY; CDR2 reads SVGAGI. V shed 6 bases and J shed 3 bases, with 9 bases lying between them.

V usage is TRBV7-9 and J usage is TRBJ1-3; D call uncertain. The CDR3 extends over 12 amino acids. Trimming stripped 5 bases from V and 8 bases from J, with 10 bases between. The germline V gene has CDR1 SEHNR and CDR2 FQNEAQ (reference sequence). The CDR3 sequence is CASSSSGDTIYF. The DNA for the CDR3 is TGTGCCAGCAGCAGTAGCGGGGACACCATATATTTT.

CDR3 sequence reads: CAWSPGGGLYRPQHF. The CDR3 DNA sequence: TGTGCCTGGAGTCCGGGAGGGGGACTCTATAGGCCCCAGCATTTT. The chain combines TRBV30 with TRBJ1-5, with D perhaps matching TRBD1 (6 bases). Between the trimmed V and J ends, which lost 2 bases and 9 bases, there was a span of 20 bases. Germline-derived CDR1 and CDR2 are GTSNPN and SVGIG (reference sequence). The CDR3 is 15 amino acids.

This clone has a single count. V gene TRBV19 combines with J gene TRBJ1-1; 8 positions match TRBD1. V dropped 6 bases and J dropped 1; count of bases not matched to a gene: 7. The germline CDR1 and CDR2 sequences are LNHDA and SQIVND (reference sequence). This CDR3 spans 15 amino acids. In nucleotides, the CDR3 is TGTGCCAGTAGCCGGCCTGGGACAGGGAACACTGAAGCTTTCTTT. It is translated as CASSRPGTGNTEAFF.

The CDR3, as DNA: TGTGCCATCAGTGAGCCGGGACAGGGTGGAAATGAGCAGTTCTTC. Translating gives CAISEPGQGGNEQFF. V is TRBV10-3 and J is TRBJ2-1, with 9 bases that match TRBD1. Germline CDR1 ENHRY, CDR2 SYGVKD. V dropped 2 bases and J dropped 7; count of bases not matched to a gene: 6. The length of the CDR3 is 15 residues.

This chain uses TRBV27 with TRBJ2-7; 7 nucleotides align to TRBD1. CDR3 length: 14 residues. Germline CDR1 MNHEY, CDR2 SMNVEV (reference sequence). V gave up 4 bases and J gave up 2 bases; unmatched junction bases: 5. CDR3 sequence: CASSYRTGPYEQYF. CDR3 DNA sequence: TGTGCCAGCAGTTACAGGACAGGCCCCTACGAGCAGTACTTC.

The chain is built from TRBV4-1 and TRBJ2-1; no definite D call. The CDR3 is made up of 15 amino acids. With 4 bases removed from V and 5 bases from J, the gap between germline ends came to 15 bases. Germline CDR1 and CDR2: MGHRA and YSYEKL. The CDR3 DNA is TGCGCCAGCAGCCGAGCCGGTCCTCAAGACAATGAGCAGTTCTTC. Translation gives CASSRAGPQDNEQFF.

The CDR3 protein is CASSIGGDYTEAFF. The CDR3 region has the DNA TGTGCCAGTAGTATCGGGGGGGACTACACTGAAGCTTTCTTT. The gene calls are TRBV19 and TRBJ1-1, with D perhaps TRBD1 (5 bases). Germline CDR1 reads LNHDA; CDR2 reads SQIVND (reference sequence). Trimming took off 3 bases at V and 3 bases at J, with 11 bases between the two ends. CDR3 length equals 14 residues.

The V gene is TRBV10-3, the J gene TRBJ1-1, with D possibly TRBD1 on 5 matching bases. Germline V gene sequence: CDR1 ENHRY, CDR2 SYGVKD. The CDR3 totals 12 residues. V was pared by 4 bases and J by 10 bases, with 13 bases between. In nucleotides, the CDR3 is TGTGCCATCAGTGTGGGCGGGGACGGAGCTTTCTTT. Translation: CAISVGGDGAFF.

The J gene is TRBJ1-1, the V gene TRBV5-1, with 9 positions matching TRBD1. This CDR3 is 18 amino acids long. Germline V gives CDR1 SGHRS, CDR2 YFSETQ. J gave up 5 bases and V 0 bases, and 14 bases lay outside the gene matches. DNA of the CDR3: TGCGCCAGCAGCTTGGGGGACCGGGACAGGGTTTTTTATACTGAAGCTTTCTTT. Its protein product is CASSLGDRDRVFYTEAFF.